A selection of T cell receptor beta chains follows, all from one sample in a study of blood T cell repertoires in COVID-19. TCRdb's table, derived via immunoSEQ multiplex PCR, lists solely in-frame clones and lacks some. The top ten clones hold approximately 27% of a sample with 150,000 to 200,000 clones, roughly 79% of them seen once. Sequencing was performed on peripheral blood. Receptor source: a woman in her seventies with acute or convalescent COVID-19. CDR3s include the opening cysteine and the closing phenylalanine or tryptophan.

TRBV5-1	CASSLTGVQETQYF
TRBV10-3	CAIKTSGSTGELFF
TRBV6-6	CASRGTGLYGYTF
TRBV24-1	CATSRSGGRNTGELFF
TRBV2	CASLSGRGYNEQFF
TRBV6-6	CASSPTGLEQYF
TRBV19	CASSWTQGAYEQYF
TRBV6-2/TRBV6-3	CASSYFSNEKLFF
TRBV9	CASSVGDREAGPLHF
TRBV5-6	CASSLGGSLQETQYF
TRBV25-1	CASSKIGQGEGNTIYF
TRBV7-8	CASSSRGQGADTQYF
TRBV21-1	CASSKAPFSPRTLARNDNEQFF
TRBV4-2	CASSQLLAVSYNEQFF
TRBV6-1	CASSESRGPPYEQYF
TRBV10-2	CASSGTSGREGYEQYF
TRBV5-1	CASTTYSNQPQHF
TRBV5-4	CASSKGTSGRDTGELFF
TRBV21-1	CASSKKFQYSAGVVYEQYF
TRBV10-2	CASTLAGGGYEQFF
TRBV7-9	CASSPEPGLAVGELFF
TRBV6-5	CASSYKQDTEAFF
TRBV28	CASSLLISGSPSTDTQYF
TRBV19	CASSSRQGIWSDEKLFF
TRBV23-1	CASSQGTANTEAFF
TRBV5-4	CASSLREGAPDTQYF
TRBV19	CASSREGLEAFF
TRBV30	CAWSPGGGAYEQYF
TRBV4-1	CASSQGPGQGNQPQHF
TRBV7-9	CASSRAGNEQFF
TRBV7-2	CASSRGSNQPQHF
TRBV19	CASSFRGGLPSSYNSPLHF
TRBV19	CASSIVGWEPSNEKLFF
TRBV29-1	CSVEEGFVGTGREFF
TRBV27	CASSLSLGAGQPQHF
TRBV5-1	CASSFGESNQPQHF
TRBV6-1	CASSERQRIQNYEQYF
TRBV12-5	CASGLSGGVSAGNTIYF
TRBV6-1	CASSESSSYNSPLHF
TRBV19	CASSIPTGNSNQPQHF
TRBV19	CASSRSGIGEKLFF
TRBV6-6	CASRGQGRYSDYGYTF
TRBV5-1	CASNWDRGYNEQFF
TRBV6-5	CASSYSRGYGYGYTF
TRBV6-5	CASSWGVNGANVLTF
TRBV18	CASSPRDRGHYPGANVLTF
TRBV3-1/TRBV3-2	CASSPSSGARNTEAFF
TRBV28	CASSLTGLAGQDSEQFF
TRBV4-1	CASSQASRRNEQFF
TRBV5-1	CASSLDGTGEKLFF
TRBV3-1/TRBV3-2	CASSPRGFAGELFF
TRBV27	CASSTIDRGFNTGELFF
TRBV7-9	CASSFFSGTGVINEQFF
TRBV29-1	CSVEDVAGESPSYNEQFF
TRBV6-5	CASSYSQGARSEAFF
TRBV5-1	CASKLFTDTQYF